This is a list of T cell receptor beta chains from one sample in a study of shared clonotypes between healthy human individuals. This table comes from immunoSEQ multiplex PCR, and its TCRdb copy is limited to in-frame clones, with some not included. The table has about 1.5 million clones, 98% seen once. The sequencing input was naive CD4+ T cells sorted from blood. All receptors come from a man aged 30 to 45 in good health. Each CDR3 is given with its conserved first and last residue. The order of the fields is D gene, V gene, J gene, clone size, CDR3 protein, CDR3 DNA. A D gene is named only where the DNA matches it firmly. Not every row has a clone size; where given, it reads once, few, many or a size class.

D gene: TRBD2
V gene: TRBV2
J gene: TRBJ2-7
clone size: .
CDR3 protein: CASSERSSGAPYEQYF
CDR3 DNA: TGTGCCAGCAGTGAACGGTCTAGCGGGGCCCCCTACGAGCAGTACTTC

D gene: .
V gene: TRBV5-4
J gene: TRBJ2-7
clone size: .
CDR3 protein: CASRNGPLSEQYF
CDR3 DNA: TGTGCCAGCAGAAACGGTCCCCTCTCCGAGCAGTACTTC

D gene: .
V gene: TRBV7-2
J gene: TRBJ2-1
clone size: .
CDR3 protein: CASSLAWAAYNEQFF
CDR3 DNA: TGTGCCAGCAGCCTAGCGTGGGCGGCCTACAATGAGCAGTTCTTC

D gene: TRBD2
V gene: TRBV6-4
J gene: TRBJ2-1
clone size: .
CDR3 protein: CASSRLTSGDYNEQFF
CDR3 DNA: TGTGCCAGCAGTCGCCTAACTAGCGGAGACTACAATGAGCAGTTCTTC

D gene: TRBD1
V gene: TRBV10-3
J gene: TRBJ2-1
clone size: once
CDR3 protein: CAISEGRKQGSSYNEQFF
CDR3 DNA: TGTGCCATCAGTGAGGGCCGCAAACAGGGGAGCTCCTACAATGAGCAGTTCTTC

D gene: .
V gene: TRBV29-1
J gene: TRBJ1-1
clone size: .
CDR3 protein: CSVAALAEAFF
CDR3 DNA: TGCAGCGTAGCGGCGCTAGCCGAGGCTTTCTTT

D gene: .
V gene: TRBV5-6
J gene: TRBJ1-1
clone size: .
CDR3 protein: CASSSGWKNTEAFF
CDR3 DNA: TGTGCCAGCAGTTCGGGCTGGAAGAACACTGAAGCTTTCTTT

D gene: TRBD2
V gene: TRBV2
J gene: TRBJ2-1
clone size: .
CDR3 protein: CASRVAGGAYNEQFF
CDR3 DNA: TGTGCCAGCAGGGTAGCGGGAGGCGCCTACAATGAGCAGTTCTTC

D gene: TRBD1
V gene: TRBV18
J gene: TRBJ1-1
clone size: .
CDR3 protein: CASSPDGTGKAFF
CDR3 DNA: TGTGCCAGCTCACCCGATGGGACAGGGAAAGCTTTCTTT

D gene: .
V gene: TRBV7-2
J gene: TRBJ1-1
clone size: .
CDR3 protein: CASRPFTGLEAFF
CDR3 DNA: TGTGCCAGCCGACCCTTTACTGGATTGGAAGCTTTCTTT

D gene: .
V gene: TRBV28
J gene: TRBJ2-7
clone size: .
CDR3 protein: CASSFETRAHSYEQYF
CDR3 DNA: TGTGCCAGCAGTTTCGAAACTAGAGCCCACTCCTACGAGCAGTACTTC

D gene: .
V gene: TRBV28
J gene: TRBJ1-1
clone size: .
CDR3 protein: CASRIGGNTEAFF
CDR3 DNA: TGTGCCAGCAGGATAGGAGGGAACACTGAAGCTTTCTTT

D gene: TRBD1
V gene: TRBV5-6
J gene: TRBJ2-1
clone size: .
CDR3 protein: CASSSDRAWEQFF
CDR3 DNA: TGTGCCAGCAGCTCGGACAGGGCTTGGGAGCAGTTCTTC

D gene: TRBD2
V gene: TRBV7-2
J gene: TRBJ2-5
clone size: .
CDR3 protein: CASSPPAGETQYF
CDR3 DNA: TGTGCCAGCAGCCCCCCAGCGGGGGAGACCCAGTACTTC

D gene: TRBD1
V gene: TRBV6-5
J gene: TRBJ1-1
clone size: once
CDR3 protein: CASTKTGLPEAFF
CDR3 DNA: TGTGCCAGCACAAAGACAGGGCTCCCTGAAGCTTTCTTT

D gene: TRBD1
V gene: TRBV28
J gene: TRBJ1-2
clone size: .
CDR3 protein: CASTPLDRTNYGYTF
CDR3 DNA: TGTGCCAGCACCCCCTTGGACAGGACTAACTATGGCTACACCTTC

D gene: .
V gene: TRBV5-6
J gene: TRBJ2-6
clone size: .
CDR3 protein: CASSRASSGANVLTF
CDR3 DNA: TGTGCCAGCAGCCGCGCCAGCTCTGGGGCCAACGTCCTGACTTTC

D gene: TRBD1
V gene: TRBV6-1
J gene: TRBJ1-5
clone size: .
CDR3 protein: CASSGSQGDNQPQHF
CDR3 DNA: TGTGCCAGCAGTGGGAGTCAGGGGGACAATCAGCCCCAGCATTTT

D gene: TRBD2
V gene: TRBV6-1
J gene: TRBJ2-7
clone size: .
CDR3 protein: CASSSRTSRYEQYF
CDR3 DNA: TGTGCCAGCTCATCCCGGACTAGTAGGTACGAGCAGTACTTC

D gene: .
V gene: TRBV30
J gene: TRBJ1-2
clone size: .
CDR3 protein: CAWKRGQSSGYTF
CDR3 DNA: TGTGCCTGGAAGCGGGGGCAATCGAGTGGCTACACCTTC

D gene: .
V gene: TRBV5-4
J gene: TRBJ2-3
clone size: .
CDR3 protein: CASRSLRWGTDTQYF
CDR3 DNA: TGTGCCAGCAGATCCCTTAGGTGGGGCACAGATACGCAGTATTTT

D gene: .
V gene: TRBV28
J gene: TRBJ2-7
clone size: .
CDR3 protein: CASSLSAAEQYF
CDR3 DNA: TGTGCCAGCAGTTTATCTGCTGCCGAGCAGTACTTC

D gene: .
V gene: TRBV5-4
J gene: TRBJ2-1
clone size: .
CDR3 protein: CATNADNEQFF
CDR3 DNA: TGTGCCACCAACGCCGACAATGAGCAGTTCTTC

D gene: .
V gene: TRBV10-1
J gene: TRBJ2-7
clone size: .
CDR3 protein: CASSGYQGSYEQYF
CDR3 DNA: TGCGCCAGCAGTGGATACCAGGGGTCCTACGAGCAGTACTTC

D gene: TRBD1
V gene: TRBV27
J gene: TRBJ1-2
clone size: .
CDR3 protein: CASSLGQGAHGYTF
CDR3 DNA: TGTGCCAGCAGTTTAGGCCAGGGGGCGCATGGCTACACCTTC

D gene: .
V gene: TRBV18
J gene: TRBJ2-2
clone size: .
CDR3 protein: CASSPVSQGNTGELFF
CDR3 DNA: TGTGCCAGCTCACCCGTTTCACAGGGGAACACCGGGGAGCTGTTTTTT

D gene: .
V gene: TRBV23-1
J gene: TRBJ1-5
clone size: .
CDR3 protein: CASSQSSGAIPLNYSNQPQHF
CDR3 DNA: TGCGCCAGCAGTCAATCTTCCGGAGCCATACCTTTGAATTATAGCAATCAGCCCCAGCATTTT

D gene: .
V gene: TRBV5-1
J gene: TRBJ2-1
clone size: .
CDR3 protein: CASSLELVTVEQFF
CDR3 DNA: TGCGCCAGCAGCTTGGAATTGGTGACAGTTGAGCAGTTCTTC

D gene: .
V gene: TRBV5-4
J gene: TRBJ2-2
clone size: .
CDR3 protein: CASSLIGQVTGELFF
CDR3 DNA: TGTGCCAGCAGCTTGATAGGGCAGGTCACCGGGGAGCTGTTTTTT

D gene: .
V gene: TRBV7-9
J gene: TRBJ2-1
clone size: .
CDR3 protein: CATKQSLAGKVNEQFF
CDR3 DNA: TGTGCCACAAAACAATCACTGGCCGGTAAGGTCAATGAGCAGTTCTTC

D gene: .
V gene: TRBV9
J gene: TRBJ2-1
clone size: .
CDR3 protein: CASSGAVSSYNEQFF
CDR3 DNA: TGTGCCAGCAGCGGAGCGGTTAGCTCCTACAATGAGCAGTTCTTC

D gene: .
V gene: TRBV7-2
J gene: TRBJ2-1
clone size: .
CDR3 protein: CASSLQRAVYNEQFF
CDR3 DNA: TGTGCCAGCAGCCTCCAAAGGGCTGTCTACAATGAGCAGTTCTTC

D gene: .
V gene: TRBV5-1
J gene: TRBJ2-2
clone size: .
CDR3 protein: CASSLGTIRTGELFF
CDR3 DNA: TGCGCCAGCAGCTTGGGGACTATACGTACCGGGGAGCTGTTTTTT

D gene: TRBD1
V gene: TRBV9
J gene: TRBJ1-5
clone size: once
CDR3 protein: CASSVQGAYGQPQHF
CDR3 DNA: TGTGCCAGCAGCGTACAGGGGGCTTATGGTCAGCCCCAGCATTTT

D gene: .
V gene: TRBV18
J gene: TRBJ2-5
clone size: .
CDR3 protein: CASSPPYGAETQYF
CDR3 DNA: TGTGCCAGCTCACCACCCTATGGGGCCGAGACCCAGTACTTC

D gene: .
V gene: TRBV10-1
J gene: TRBJ2-7
clone size: .
CDR3 protein: CASSDTGRDEQYF
CDR3 DNA: TGCGCCAGCAGTGATACAGGGCGGGACGAGCAGTACTTC

D gene: TRBD1
V gene: TRBV15
J gene: TRBJ1-5
clone size: .
CDR3 protein: CATSRTGGNQPQHF
CDR3 DNA: TGTGCCACCAGCAGGACAGGGGGCAATCAGCCCCAGCATTTT

D gene: TRBD1
V gene: TRBV18
J gene: TRBJ1-1
clone size: .
CDR3 protein: CASSLSKGTAEAFF
CDR3 DNA: TGTGCCAGCTCACTCTCCAAGGGGACAGCTGAAGCTTTCTTT

D gene: .
V gene: TRBV19
J gene: TRBJ2-7
clone size: few
CDR3 protein: CASSIGLRAYEQYF
CDR3 DNA: TGTGCCAGTAGTATTGGGCTGCGGGCCTACGAGCAGTACTTC

D gene: TRBD2
V gene: TRBV5-6
J gene: TRBJ2-3
clone size: .
CDR3 protein: CASSLRFSGSSDTQYF
CDR3 DNA: TGTGCCAGCAGCTTGCGGTTTAGCGGGAGTTCAGATACGCAGTATTTT

D gene: TRBD2
V gene: TRBV5-8
J gene: TRBJ2-1
clone size: .
CDR3 protein: CASSLRPGLEQFF
CDR3 DNA: TGTGCCAGCAGCTTGCGACCGGGACTAGAGCAGTTCTTC

D gene: TRBD1
V gene: TRBV6-1
J gene: TRBJ2-7
clone size: .
CDR3 protein: CASSDPGQGTYEQYF
CDR3 DNA: TGTGCCAGCAGCGACCCGGGACAGGGGACCTACGAGCAGTACTTC